This note documents a single T cell receptor (beta chain) sequence. Its antigen is not identified. The CDR3 sequence is 19 residues long. The germline V gene encodes CDR1 SEHNR and CDR2 FQNEAQ (reference sequence). The ends were cut back, 2 bases at V and 1 base at J, with 21 bases in the middle. Original methodology: After removing out-of-frame reads, around 2,000,000 distinct TCRbeta sequences remained. Repertoires were generated with immunoSEQ multiplex PCR, while TCRdb's copy carries only in-frame clones and drops some. For V, J and clone size, that table is used; D and trimming come from the DNA. This sample yields about 64,000 clones, of which roughly 80% are seen a single time; around 0.81% belongs to the top ten. The sort gate was single viable CD3+CD4+CD8-CD45RO+ cells for memory CD4+ T cells. The record originates from a study of memory CD4+ T cells and cytomegalovirus serostatus. Looking at the study overall: Of the healthy Belgian adults, under 10 were CMV seropositive and approximately 25 seronegative.

Study conclusions and caveats: CMV serostatus prediction reached median AUC around 0.95, or 0.9 with US-trained model. CD4+ memory repertoires contained about 40% of the roughly 150 reported CMV TCRbeta sequences.

The receptor's source is an adult in good health and CMV-seronegative. Sequencing used memory CD4+ T cells from blood. The chain is built from TRBV7-9 and TRBJ2-4, with D possibly TRBD1 on 6 matching bases. This CDR3 is CASSLFAGTLSRAKNIQYF. In DNA form, the CDR3 reads TGTGCCAGCAGCTTATTTGCCGGGACACTATCGCGGGCCAAAAACATTCAGTACTTC.